This T cell receptor beta chain emerged from a study of response to subunit inactivated influenza vaccine. Study conclusions and caveats: It was the authors' suggestion that each seasonal influenza vaccination recruits few new T cells.

Trimming removed 3 bases from V and 4 bases from J, with 19 bases in between. The CDR3 spans 17 residues. Germline V gene sequence: CDR1 LGHNA, CDR2 YSLEER. This clonotype occurred a few times. Its target is not known. Using its own MiXCR run on the RT-PCR reads, TCRdb lists one record per CDR3 protein. The table shows around 580,000 distinct CDR3 sequences, with roughly 12% occurring only once. The source is a man aged 50 or older who received an inactivated influenza vaccine. This specimen was PBMCs from blood, taken on the day of vaccination. The chain is built from TRBV4-3 and TRBJ1-3, with a possible D match to TRBD1 (5 bases). For the CDR3, the DNA is TGCGCCAGCAGCCACGCCGGGGACTTCCCAAGGGGAAACACCATATATTTT. Protein: CASSHAGDFPRGNTIYF.